This T cell receptor (beta chain) was documented in a study of technical replicates of blood from a handful of donors. This table comes from immunoSEQ multiplex PCR, and its TCRdb copy is limited to in-frame clones, with some not included. The sample carries more than 80,000 clones, just under 95% recorded once. The length of the CDR3 is 17 residues. The V end lost 3 bases, the J end lost 1 base, and 19 bases lay between the germline ends. CDR1 and CDR2 (germline): SGHDT, YYEEEE. The clonotype was recovered from a human donor in good health. Source material: T cells isolated from PBMCs. The V and J genes are TRBV5-6 and TRBJ1-1; possibly TRBD1 for D (5 bases). Here the CDR3 DNA reads TGTGCCAGCAGCTCTTGGGGAAAAACAGGTGGGAACACTGAAGCTTTCTTT. Translation gives CASSSWGKTGGNTEAFF.